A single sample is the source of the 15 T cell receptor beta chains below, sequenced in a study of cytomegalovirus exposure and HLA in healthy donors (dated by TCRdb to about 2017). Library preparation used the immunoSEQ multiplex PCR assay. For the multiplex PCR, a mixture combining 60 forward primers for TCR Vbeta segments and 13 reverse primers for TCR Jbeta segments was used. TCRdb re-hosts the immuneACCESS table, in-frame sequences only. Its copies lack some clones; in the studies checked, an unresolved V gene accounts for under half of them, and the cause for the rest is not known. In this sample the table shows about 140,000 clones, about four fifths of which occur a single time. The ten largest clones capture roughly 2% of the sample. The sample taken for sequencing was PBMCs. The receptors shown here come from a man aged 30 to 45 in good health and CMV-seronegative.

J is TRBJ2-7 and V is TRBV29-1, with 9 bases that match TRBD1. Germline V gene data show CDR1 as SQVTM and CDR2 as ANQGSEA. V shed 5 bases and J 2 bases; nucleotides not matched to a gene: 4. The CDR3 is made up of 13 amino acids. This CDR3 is CSVTTGGAYEQYF. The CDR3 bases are TGCAGCGTTACGACAGGGGGAGCCTACGAGCAGTACTTC.

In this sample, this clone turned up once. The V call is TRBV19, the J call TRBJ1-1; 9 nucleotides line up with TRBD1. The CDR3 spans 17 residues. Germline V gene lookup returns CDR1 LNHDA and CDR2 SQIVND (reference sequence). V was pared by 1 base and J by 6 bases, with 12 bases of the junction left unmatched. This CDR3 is CASSIVLGQGRRAEAFF. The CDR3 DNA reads TGTGCCAGTAGTATAGTACTGGGACAGGGACGAAGGGCTGAAGCTTTCTTT.

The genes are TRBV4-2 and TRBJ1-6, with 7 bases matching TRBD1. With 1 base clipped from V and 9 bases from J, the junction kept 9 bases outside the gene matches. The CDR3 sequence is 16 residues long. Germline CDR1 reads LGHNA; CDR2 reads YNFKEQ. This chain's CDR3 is CASSQGRDRVFSPLHF. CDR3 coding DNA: TGTGCCAGCAGCCAAGGGCGTGACAGGGTGTTTTCACCCCTCCACTTT.

CDR3 DNA sequence: TGCGCCAGGGACCGGGACAGGGGCGGAGTGGCGAACACTGAAGCTTTCTTT. Amino acid sequence: CARDRDRGGVANTEAFF. The chain employs TRBV5-1 and TRBJ1-1; 10 bases map to TRBD1. V was clipped by 8 bases and J by 1 base; unmatched bases: 14. This CDR3 has 17 amino acids. Germline loops: CDR1 SGHRS, CDR2 YFSETQ.

The chain's CDR3 is CASSLDLLAEPEQYF. CDR3 coding DNA: TGTGCCAGCAGCTTAGATTTACTAGCGGAGCCTGAGCAGTACTTC. J is TRBJ2-7 and V is TRBV11-2; 8 positions match TRBD2. This CDR3 contains 15 residues. CDR1 and CDR2 from the germline V gene are SGHAT and FQNNGV. The trim removed 0 bases at V and 7 bases at J, leaving 8 bases unmatched.

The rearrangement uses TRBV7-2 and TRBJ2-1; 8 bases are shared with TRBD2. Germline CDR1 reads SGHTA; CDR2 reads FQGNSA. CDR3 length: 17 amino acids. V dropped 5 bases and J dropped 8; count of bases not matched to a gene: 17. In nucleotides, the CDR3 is TGTGCCAGCAGCCACGGGGGGGCGGGAGGTCTCGGCGATGAGCAGTTCTTC. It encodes CASSHGGAGGLGDEQFF.

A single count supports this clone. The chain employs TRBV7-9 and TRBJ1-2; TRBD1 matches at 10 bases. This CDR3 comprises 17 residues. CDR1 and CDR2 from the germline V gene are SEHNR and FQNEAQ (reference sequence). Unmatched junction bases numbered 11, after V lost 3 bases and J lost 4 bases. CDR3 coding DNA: TGTGCCAGCAGCTTCGGGGGCCTGACAGGGGGCAGCTATGGCTACACCTTC. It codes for CASSFGGLTGGSYGYTF.

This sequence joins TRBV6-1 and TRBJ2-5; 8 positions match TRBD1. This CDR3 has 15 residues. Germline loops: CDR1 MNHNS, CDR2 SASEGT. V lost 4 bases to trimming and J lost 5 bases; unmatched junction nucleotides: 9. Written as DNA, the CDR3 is TGTGCCAGCAGTGGCAGGGGGCGCGGAGCCGAGACCCAGTACTTC. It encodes CASSGRGRGAETQYF.

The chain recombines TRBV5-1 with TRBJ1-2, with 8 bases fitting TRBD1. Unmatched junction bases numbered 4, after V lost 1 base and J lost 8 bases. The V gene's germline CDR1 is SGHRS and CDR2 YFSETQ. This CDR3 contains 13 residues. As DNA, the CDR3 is TGCGCCAGCAGCTTGATCGACAGGGGAGGCTACACCTTC. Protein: CASSLIDRGGYTF. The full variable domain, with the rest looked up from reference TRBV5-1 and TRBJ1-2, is KAGVTQTPRYLIKTRGQQVTLSCSPISGHRSVSWYQQTPGQGLQFLFEYFSETQRNKGNFPGRFSGRQFSNSRSEMNVSTLELGDSALYLCASSLIDRGGYTFGSGTRLTVV.

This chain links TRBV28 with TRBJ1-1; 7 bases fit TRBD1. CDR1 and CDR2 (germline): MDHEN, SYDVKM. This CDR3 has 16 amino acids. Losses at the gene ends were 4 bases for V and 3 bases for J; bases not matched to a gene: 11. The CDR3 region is CASSSGTEGRYTEAFF. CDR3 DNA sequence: TGTGCCAGCAGTTCGGGGACAGAAGGGAGGTACACTGAAGCTTTCTTT.

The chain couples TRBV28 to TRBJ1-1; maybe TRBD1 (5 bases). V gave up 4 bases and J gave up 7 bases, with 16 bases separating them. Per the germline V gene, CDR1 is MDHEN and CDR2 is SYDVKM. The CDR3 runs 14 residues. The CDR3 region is CASSSTVSPFEAFF. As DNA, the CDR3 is TGTGCCAGCAGTTCGACAGTGAGCCCCTTTGAAGCTTTCTTT.

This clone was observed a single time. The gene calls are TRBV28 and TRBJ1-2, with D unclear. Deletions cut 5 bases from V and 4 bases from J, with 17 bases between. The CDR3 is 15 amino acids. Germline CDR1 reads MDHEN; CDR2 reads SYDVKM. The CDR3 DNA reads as TGTGCCAGCAGTGGCAACGGGGAGGGCTTCTATGGCTACACCTTC. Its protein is CASSGNGEGFYGYTF.

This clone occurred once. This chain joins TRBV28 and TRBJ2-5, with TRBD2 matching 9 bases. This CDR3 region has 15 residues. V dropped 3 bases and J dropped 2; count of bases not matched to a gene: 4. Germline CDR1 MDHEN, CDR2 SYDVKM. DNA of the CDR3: TGTGCCAGCAGTTTTGCGGGGGGGCGTCAAGAGACCCAGTACTTC. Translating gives CASSFAGGRQETQYF.

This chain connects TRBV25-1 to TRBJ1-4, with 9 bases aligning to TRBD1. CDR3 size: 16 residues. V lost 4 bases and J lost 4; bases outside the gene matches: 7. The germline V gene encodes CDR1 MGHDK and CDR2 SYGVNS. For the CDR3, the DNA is TGTGCCAGCAGTGTGACGGGACAGGGCGTTAATGAAAAACTGTTTTTT. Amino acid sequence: CASSVTGQGVNEKLFF.

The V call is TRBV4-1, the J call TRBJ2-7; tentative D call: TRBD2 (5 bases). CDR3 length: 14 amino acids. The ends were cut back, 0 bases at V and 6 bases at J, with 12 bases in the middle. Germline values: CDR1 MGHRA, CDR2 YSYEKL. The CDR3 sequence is CASSQELLAREQYF. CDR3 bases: TGCGCCAGCAGCCAAGAGTTGCTAGCACGCGAGCAGTACTTC.